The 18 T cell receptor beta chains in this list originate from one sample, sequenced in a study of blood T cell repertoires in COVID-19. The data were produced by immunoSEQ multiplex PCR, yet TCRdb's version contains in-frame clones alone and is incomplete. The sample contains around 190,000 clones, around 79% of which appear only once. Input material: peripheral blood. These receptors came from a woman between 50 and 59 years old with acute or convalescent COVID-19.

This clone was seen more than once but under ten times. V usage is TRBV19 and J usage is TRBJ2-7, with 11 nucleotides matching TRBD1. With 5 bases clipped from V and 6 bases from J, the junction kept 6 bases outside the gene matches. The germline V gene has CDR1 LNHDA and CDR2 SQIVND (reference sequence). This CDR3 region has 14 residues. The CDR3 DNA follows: TGTGCCAGTAGTGGCGTCGGGACAGGGGGCGAGCAGTACTTC. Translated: CASSGVGTGGEQYF.

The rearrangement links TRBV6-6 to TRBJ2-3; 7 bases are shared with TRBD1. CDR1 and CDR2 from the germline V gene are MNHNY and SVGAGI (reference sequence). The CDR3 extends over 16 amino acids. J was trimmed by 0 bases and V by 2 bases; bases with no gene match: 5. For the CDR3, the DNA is TGTGCCAGCAGTTACAGGGACAGACCTAGCACAGATACGCAGTATTTT. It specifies CASSYRDRPSTDTQYF.

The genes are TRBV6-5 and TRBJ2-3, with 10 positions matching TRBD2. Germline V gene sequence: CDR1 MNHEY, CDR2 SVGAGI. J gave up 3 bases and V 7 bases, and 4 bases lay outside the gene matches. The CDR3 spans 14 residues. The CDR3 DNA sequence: TGTGCCAGCACTAGCGGGGGTGGTACAGATACGCAGTATTTT. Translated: CASTSGGGTDTQYF.

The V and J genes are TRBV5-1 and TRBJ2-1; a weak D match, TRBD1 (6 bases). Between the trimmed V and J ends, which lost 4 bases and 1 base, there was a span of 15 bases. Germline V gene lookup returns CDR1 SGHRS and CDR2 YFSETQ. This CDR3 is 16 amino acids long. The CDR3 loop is CASSRGQTPSYNEQFF. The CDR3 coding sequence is TGCGCCAGCAGCAGAGGACAGACACCTTCCTACAATGAGCAGTTCTTC.

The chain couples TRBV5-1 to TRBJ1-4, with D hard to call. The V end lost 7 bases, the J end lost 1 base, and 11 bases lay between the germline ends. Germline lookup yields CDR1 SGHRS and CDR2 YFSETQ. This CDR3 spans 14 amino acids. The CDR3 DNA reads TGCGCCAGCTCCCGATCAGGAACTAATGAAAAACTGTTTTTT. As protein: CASSRSGTNEKLFF.

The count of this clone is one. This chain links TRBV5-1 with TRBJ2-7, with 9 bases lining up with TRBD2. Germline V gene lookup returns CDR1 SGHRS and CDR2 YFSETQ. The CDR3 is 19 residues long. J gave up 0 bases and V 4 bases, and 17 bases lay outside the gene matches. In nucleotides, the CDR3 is TGCGCCAGCAGCCCGGGGACTAGCTACTACGTCTCCCCCTCCTACGAGCAGTACTTC. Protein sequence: CASSPGTSYYVSPSYEQYF.

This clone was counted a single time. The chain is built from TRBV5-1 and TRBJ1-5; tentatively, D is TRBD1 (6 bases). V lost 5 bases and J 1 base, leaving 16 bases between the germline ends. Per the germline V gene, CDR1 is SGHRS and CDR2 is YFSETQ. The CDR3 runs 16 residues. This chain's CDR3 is CASREGGGLSNQPQHF. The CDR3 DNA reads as TGCGCCAGCAGGGAGGGAGGGGGATTAAGCAATCAGCCCCAGCATTTT.

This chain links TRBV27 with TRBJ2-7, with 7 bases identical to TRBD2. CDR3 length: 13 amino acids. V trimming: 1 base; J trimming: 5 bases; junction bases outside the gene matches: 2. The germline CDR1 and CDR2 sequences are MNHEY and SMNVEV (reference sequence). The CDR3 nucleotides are TGTGCCAGCAGTTTATGGGGGGGAAACGAGCAGTACTTC. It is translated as CASSLWGGNEQYF.

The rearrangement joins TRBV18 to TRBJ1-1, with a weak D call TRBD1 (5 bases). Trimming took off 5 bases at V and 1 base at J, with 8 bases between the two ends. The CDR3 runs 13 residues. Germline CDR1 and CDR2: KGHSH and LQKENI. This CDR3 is CASSDSQNTEAFF. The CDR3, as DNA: TGTGCCAGCTCAGACAGCCAGAACACTGAAGCTTTCTTT.

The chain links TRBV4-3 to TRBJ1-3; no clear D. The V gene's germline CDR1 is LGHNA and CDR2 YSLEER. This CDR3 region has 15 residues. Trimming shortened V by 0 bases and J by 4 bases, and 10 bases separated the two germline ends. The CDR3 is CASSQDRAEGNTIYF. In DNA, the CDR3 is TGCGCCAGCAGCCAAGATCGCGCGGAAGGAAACACCATATATTTT.

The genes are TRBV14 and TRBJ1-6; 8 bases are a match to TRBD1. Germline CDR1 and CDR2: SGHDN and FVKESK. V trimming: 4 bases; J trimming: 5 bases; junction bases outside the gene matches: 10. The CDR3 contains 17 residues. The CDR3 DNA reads TGTGCCAGCAGCCCCTCACGGCAGGGGGCTAATAATTCACCCCTCCACTTT. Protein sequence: CASSPSRQGANNSPLHF.

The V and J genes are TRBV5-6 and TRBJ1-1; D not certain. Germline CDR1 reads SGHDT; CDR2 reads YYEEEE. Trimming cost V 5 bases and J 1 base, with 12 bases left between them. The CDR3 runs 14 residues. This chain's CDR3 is CASRSDGRNTEAFF. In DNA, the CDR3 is TGTGCCAGCAGGTCCGACGGGAGGAACACTGAAGCTTTCTTT.

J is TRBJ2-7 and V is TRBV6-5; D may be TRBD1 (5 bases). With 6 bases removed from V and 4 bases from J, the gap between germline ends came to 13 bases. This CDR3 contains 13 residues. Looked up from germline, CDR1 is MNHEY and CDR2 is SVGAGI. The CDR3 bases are TGTGCCAGCAGCCAATCAGGGTATTACGAGCAGTACTTC. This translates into CASSQSGYYEQYF.

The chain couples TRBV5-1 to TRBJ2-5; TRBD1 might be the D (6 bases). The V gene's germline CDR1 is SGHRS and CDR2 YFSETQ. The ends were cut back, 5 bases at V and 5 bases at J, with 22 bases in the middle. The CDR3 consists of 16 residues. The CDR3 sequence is CASRQSIQGGAETQYF. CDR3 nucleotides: TGCGCCAGCAGACAATCTATACAGGGTGGCGCGGAGACCCAGTACTTC.

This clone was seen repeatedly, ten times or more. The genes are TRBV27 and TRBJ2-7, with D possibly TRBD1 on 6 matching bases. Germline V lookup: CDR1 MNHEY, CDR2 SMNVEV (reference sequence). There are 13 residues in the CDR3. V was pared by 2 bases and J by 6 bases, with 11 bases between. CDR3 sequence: CASSLVGAGEQYF. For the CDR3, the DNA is TGTGCCAGCAGTTTAGTGGGGGCGGGCGAGCAGTACTTC.

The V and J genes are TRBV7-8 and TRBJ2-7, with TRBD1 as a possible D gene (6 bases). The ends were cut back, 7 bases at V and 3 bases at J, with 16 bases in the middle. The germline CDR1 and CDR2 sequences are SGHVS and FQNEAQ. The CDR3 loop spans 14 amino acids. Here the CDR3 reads CASTPGPQGYEQYF. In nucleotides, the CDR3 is TGTGCCAGCACCCCCGGCCCACAGGGCTACGAGCAGTACTTC.

This chain's CDR3 is CASTQGPIMGGSPLHF. The CDR3 bases are TGTGCCAGCACACAGGGGCCTATTATGGGGGGTTCACCCCTCCACTTT. The rearrangement joins TRBV28 to TRBJ1-6; 7 bases are shared with TRBD1. Germline assignment: CDR1 MDHEN and CDR2 SYDVKM. Unmatched junction bases numbered 15, after V lost 7 bases and J lost 9 bases. The CDR3 totals 16 residues.

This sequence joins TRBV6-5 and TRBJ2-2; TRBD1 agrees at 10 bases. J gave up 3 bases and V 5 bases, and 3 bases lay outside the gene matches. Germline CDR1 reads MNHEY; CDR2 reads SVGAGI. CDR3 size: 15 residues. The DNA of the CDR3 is TGTGCCAGCAGTACCGGGACAGGGGACACCGGGGAGCTGTTTTTT. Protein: CASSTGTGDTGELFF.